This is a list of T cell receptor beta chains from one sample in a study of long-term antiretroviral therapy in people with HIV. Assay: immunoSEQ multiplex PCR; the TCRdb copy retains only in-frame clones and omits some. The sample records some 13,000 clones, roughly 82% being singletons. Sequenced material: unsorted PBMCs, taken about 8 years after starting antiretroviral therapy. These receptors were taken from a man over 45 with HIV. The CDR3 runs from the conserved cysteine through the conserved F or W. A D gene is named only where the DNA matches it firmly. Part of the rows lack a size; the others show once, few, many or a class for expanded clones.

TRBJ1-2	TRBV5-6	NA	NA	TGTGCCAGCAGCTTGAATATGGGGGATAACTATGGCTACACCTTC	CASSLNMGDNYGYTF
TRBJ2-7	TRBV27	NA	TRBD2	TGTGCCAGCAGTCCCGGCGGGGGACGTCTGACCTACGAGCAGTACTTC	CASSPGGGRLTYEQYF
TRBJ2-7	TRBV6-1	NA	NA	TGTGCCAGCAGGTGGGGGGCCTACGAGCAGTACTTC	CASRWGAYEQYF
TRBJ1-2	TRBV9	NA	NA	TGTGCCAGCAGCGTAACAGGCTCCCCTAACTATGGCTACACCTTC	CASSVTGSPNYGYTF
TRBJ2-7	TRBV10-3	once	NA	TGTGCCATCAGCGATACTTCCTACGAGCAGTACTTC	CAISDTSYEQYF
TRBJ1-1	TRBV2	NA	TRBD1	TGTGCCAGGGGGACAGCGAACACTGAAGCTTTCTTT	CARGTANTEAFF
TRBJ2-1	TRBV7-9	NA	NA	TGTGCCGGGTCAGGCTACTCCTACAATGAGCAGTTCTTC	CAGSGYSYNEQFF
TRBJ2-1	TRBV27	NA	TRBD1	TGTGCCAGCAGTTCAGTGGACAGGGACTACAATGAGCAGTTCTTC	CASSSVDRDYNEQFF
TRBJ1-5	TRBV4-1	NA	TRBD1	TGCGCCAGCAGTCTATCCGGGACAGAAAATCAGCCCCAGCATTTT	CASSLSGTENQPQHF
TRBJ1-1	TRBV28	NA	NA	TGTGCCAGCAAAATAGCCGAGACTGAAGCTTTCTTT	CASKIAETEAFF
TRBJ2-7	TRBV27	NA	NA	TGTGCCAGCAGTTTATGGGCAGGCAACTACGAGCAGTACTTC	CASSLWAGNYEQYF
TRBJ2-5	TRBV5-1	NA	NA	TGCGCCAGCAGCTTGGACAGGACTCAAGAGACCCAGTACTTC	CASSLDRTQETQYF
TRBJ1-2	TRBV27	NA	NA	TGTGCCAGCAGTTTAGTTCCCCCGAGCGGGACGGGGTATGGCTACACCTTC	CASSLVPPSGTGYGYTF
TRBJ2-1	TRBV5-5	NA	TRBD1	TGTGCCAGCAGCACCTCCGGGACAGGGTACTACAATGAGCAGTTCTTC	CASSTSGTGYYNEQFF
TRBJ1-6	TRBV6-6	NA	NA	TGTGCCAGCAGCTCGACAGTGAGCTCCTATAATTCACCCCTCCACTTT	CASSSTVSSYNSPLHF
TRBJ2-3	TRBV10-1	NA	NA	TGCGCCAGCAGTGAGGACGAGGGAGGCCCAGATACGCAGTATTTT	CASSEDEGGPDTQYF
TRBJ1-2	TRBV13	NA	TRBD1	TGTGCCAGCAACCCGGGACAGGGGAACTATGGCTACACCTTC	CASNPGQGNYGYTF
TRBJ2-7	TRBV5-6	NA	NA	TGTGCCAGCAGCTTTAGCTCCTACGAGCAGTACTTC	CASSFSSYEQYF
TRBJ1-1	TRBV5-4	NA	TRBD1	TGTGCCAGCAGCTTATGGGACAGTGACACTGAAGCTTTCTTT	CASSLWDSDTEAFF
TRBJ1-1	TRBV6-5	NA	NA	TGTGCCAGCAGTCACGGACAGCGTGAAGCTTTCTTT	CASSHGQREAFF
TRBJ1-6	TRBV5-6	NA	NA	TGTGCCAGCAGCTTGGACGAAGCACCCCTCCACTTT	CASSLDEAPLHF
TRBJ2-5	TRBV13	NA	TRBD1	TGTGCCAGCAGCTTAGAGGGGGACAGCCTAGAGACCCAGTACTTC	CASSLEGDSLETQYF
TRBJ1-1	TRBV25-1	NA	TRBD1	TGTGCCAGCAGTGTAGGGGGCCGGGCTGAAGCTTTCTTT	CASSVGGRAEAFF
TRBJ2-7	TRBV7-9	NA	TRBD2	TGTGCCAGCAGCCACTTGAGCGGGGGGCCCCACGAGCAGTACTTC	CASSHLSGGPHEQYF
TRBJ1-1	TRBV10-3	NA	TRBD1	TGTGCCACGGGGACAGACTACACTGAAGCTTTCTTT	CATGTDYTEAFF
TRBJ1-4	TRBV11-2	NA	TRBD1	TGTGCCAGCAGCCCAGGGACAGGGAATGAAAAACTGTTTTTT	CASSPGTGNEKLFF
TRBJ2-1	TRBV19	once	NA	TGTGCCAGTAGTATAGGGACTGGATGGAATGAGCAGTTCTTC	CASSIGTGWNEQFF
TRBJ1-2	TRBV13	NA	NA	TGTGCCAGCAGCCTAACAGACGGAAACTATGGCTACACCTTC	CASSLTDGNYGYTF
TRBJ1-2	TRBV7-9	NA	NA	TGTGCCAGCAGCTTCGGACGTGGTGGCTACACCTTC	CASSFGRGGYTF
TRBJ1-5	TRBV4-1	NA	NA	TGCGCCAGCAGCCAAGAAGGCGTGAGCAATCAGCCCCAGCATTTT	CASSQEGVSNQPQHF
TRBJ2-7	TRBV4-2	few	NA	TGTGCCAGCAGCCAAGAGGGGCCACCTACCTCCTACGAGCAGTACTTC	CASSQEGPPTSYEQYF
TRBJ2-1	TRBV7-9	NA	NA	TGTGCCAGCAGCCCCGACGGCCACAATGAGCAGTTCTTC	CASSPDGHNEQFF
TRBJ1-1	TRBV2	NA	NA	TGTGCCAGCAGCGAGGGGGGTGGGACTGAAGCTTTCTTT	CASSEGGGTEAFF
TRBJ2-1	TRBV6-4	NA	TRBD1	TGTGCCAGCAGTCCGGGACAGTCCTACAATGAGCAGTTCTTC	CASSPGQSYNEQFF
TRBJ2-1	TRBV7-9	NA	NA	TGTGCCAGCAGCTTAATGCTCGCAGAGGAACTCTTC	CASSLMLAEELF
TRBJ2-3	TRBV30	few	NA	TGTGCCTGGAGTGTCTACACAGATACGCAGTATTTT	CAWSVYTDTQYF
TRBJ1-3	TRBV7-9	few	NA	TGTGCCAGCAGCGCCCGAACCGGGACGCTCTCTGGAAACACCATATATTTT	CASSARTGTLSGNTIYF
TRBJ2-7	TRBV27	once	TRBD2	TGTGCCAGCCGCCCGACTAGCTTTAACTCCTACGAGCAGTACTTC	CASRPTSFNSYEQYF
TRBJ1-2	TRBV6-6	few	TRBD1	TGTGCCAGCAGTTACTCGGGGACAGGGCGCCAAGGCTACACCTTC	CASSYSGTGRQGYTF
TRBJ1-5	TRBV7-9	NA	NA	TGTGCCAGCAGCCGTGGGAGCTTGAGCAATCAGCCCCAGCATTTT	CASSRGSLSNQPQHF
TRBJ2-7	TRBV5-1	NA	NA	TGCGCCAGCAGCTTGTCTTATCCCCCCTACGAACAGTACTTC	CASSLSYPPYEQYF
TRBJ1-1	TRBV6-6	few	NA	TGTGCCAGCAGTTCCGACGTGGGGAACACTGAAGCTTTCTTT	CASSSDVGNTEAFF
TRBJ2-7	TRBV19	NA	NA	TGTGCCAGTAGTCCTGTGGAGGGCACCGAGCAGTACTTC	CASSPVEGTEQYF
TRBJ1-1	TRBV2	NA	NA	TGTGCCAGCAGTGAAGCCGGTACAGCTTATTTTATGAACACTGAAGCTTTCTTT	CASSEAGTAYFMNTEAFF
TRBJ1-1	TRBV30	NA	NA	TGTGCCTGGAGTGTACGGCCGGACACTGAAGCTTTCTTT	CAWSVRPDTEAFF
TRBJ2-7	TRBV5-8	NA	NA	TGTGCCAGCAGTTTCGGGGCAGCCTACGAGCAGTACTTC	CASSFGAAYEQYF
TRBJ1-4	TRBV11-2	NA	NA	TGTGCCAGCAGCCTCTCAAGGCAAAAACTGTTTTTT	CASSLSRQKLFF
TRBJ2-5	TRBV7-2	once	TRBD2	TGTGCCAGCAGCTCCTATAGCGGGATTCAAGAGACCCAGTACTTC	CASSSYSGIQETQYF
TRBJ1-2	TRBV29-1	NA	NA	TGCAGCGTTGAATTAGGTGTGTGGGGCTACACCTTC	CSVELGVWGYTF
TRBJ2-7	TRBV6-6	NA	NA	TGTGCCAGCAGCCCACAGGCTTACGAGCAGTACTTC	CASSPQAYEQYF
TRBJ2-1	TRBV5-1	NA	TRBD2	TGCGCCAGCAGCTTCAGCGGGGGGAACTACAATGAGCAGTTCTTC	CASSFSGGNYNEQFF
TRBJ2-7	TRBV7-8	NA	NA	TGTGCCAGCAGCGACTACAGGGAGTTGACCTACGAGCAGTACTTC	CASSDYRELTYEQYF
TRBJ1-1	TRBV9	NA	NA	TGTGCCAGCAGCGTACTACTCCCTGGTACTGAAGCTTTCTTT	CASSVLLPGTEAFF
TRBJ1-5	TRBV7-8	NA	TRBD1	TGTGCCAGCAGCCATTCCGGGACAGGGTATAGCAATCAGCCCCAGCATTTT	CASSHSGTGYSNQPQHF
TRBJ1-2	TRBV19	NA	NA	TGTGCCAGTAGGGACCGAAGGAGGGCTGACTATGGCTACACCTTC	CASRDRRRADYGYTF